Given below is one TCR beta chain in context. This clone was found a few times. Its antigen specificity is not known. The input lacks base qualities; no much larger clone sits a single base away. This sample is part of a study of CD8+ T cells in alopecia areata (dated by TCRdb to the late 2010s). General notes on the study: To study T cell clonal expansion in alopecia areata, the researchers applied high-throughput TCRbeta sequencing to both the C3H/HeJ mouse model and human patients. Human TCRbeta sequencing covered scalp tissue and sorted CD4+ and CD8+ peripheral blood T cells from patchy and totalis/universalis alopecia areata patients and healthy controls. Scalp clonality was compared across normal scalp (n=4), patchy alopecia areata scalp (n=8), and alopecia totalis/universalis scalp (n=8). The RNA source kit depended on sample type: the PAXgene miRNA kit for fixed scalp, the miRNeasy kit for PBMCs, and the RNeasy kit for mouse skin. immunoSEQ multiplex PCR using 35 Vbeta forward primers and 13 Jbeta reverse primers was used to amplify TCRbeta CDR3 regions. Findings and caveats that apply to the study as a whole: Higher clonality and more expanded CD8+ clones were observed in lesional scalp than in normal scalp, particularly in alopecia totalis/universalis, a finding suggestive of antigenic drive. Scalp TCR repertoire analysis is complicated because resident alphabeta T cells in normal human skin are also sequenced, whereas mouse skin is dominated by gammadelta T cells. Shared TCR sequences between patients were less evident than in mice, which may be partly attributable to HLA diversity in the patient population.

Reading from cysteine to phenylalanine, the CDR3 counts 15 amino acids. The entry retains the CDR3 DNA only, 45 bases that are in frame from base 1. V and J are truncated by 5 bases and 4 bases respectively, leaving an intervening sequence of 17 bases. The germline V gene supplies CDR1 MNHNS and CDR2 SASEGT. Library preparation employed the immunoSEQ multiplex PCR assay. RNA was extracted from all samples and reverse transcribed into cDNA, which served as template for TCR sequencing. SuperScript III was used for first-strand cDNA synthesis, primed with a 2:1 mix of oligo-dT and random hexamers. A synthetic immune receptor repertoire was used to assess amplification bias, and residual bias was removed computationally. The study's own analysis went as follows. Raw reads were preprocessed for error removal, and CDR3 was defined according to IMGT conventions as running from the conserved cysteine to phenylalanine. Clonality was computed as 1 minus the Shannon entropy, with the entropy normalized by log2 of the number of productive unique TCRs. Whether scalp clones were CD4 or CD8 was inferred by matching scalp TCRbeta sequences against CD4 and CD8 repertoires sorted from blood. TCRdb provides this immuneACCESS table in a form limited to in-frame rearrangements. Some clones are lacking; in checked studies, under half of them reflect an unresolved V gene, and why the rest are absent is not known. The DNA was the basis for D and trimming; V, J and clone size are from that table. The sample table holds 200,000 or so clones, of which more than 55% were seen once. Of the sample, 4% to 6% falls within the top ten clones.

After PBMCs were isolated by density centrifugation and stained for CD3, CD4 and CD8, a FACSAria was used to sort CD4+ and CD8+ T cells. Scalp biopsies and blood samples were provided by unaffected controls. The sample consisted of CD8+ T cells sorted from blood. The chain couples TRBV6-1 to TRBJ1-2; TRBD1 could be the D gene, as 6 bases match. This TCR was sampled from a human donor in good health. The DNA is TGTGCCAGCAGTACACCGGGACAAGAGTTCTATGGCTACACCTTC. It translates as CASSTPGQEFYGYTF.